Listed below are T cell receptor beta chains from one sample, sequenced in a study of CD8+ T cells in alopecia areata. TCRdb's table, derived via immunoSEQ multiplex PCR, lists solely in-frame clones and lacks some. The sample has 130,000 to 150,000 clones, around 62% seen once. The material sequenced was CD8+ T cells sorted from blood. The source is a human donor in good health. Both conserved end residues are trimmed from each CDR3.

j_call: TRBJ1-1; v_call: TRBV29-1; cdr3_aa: SVLTGVDTEAF
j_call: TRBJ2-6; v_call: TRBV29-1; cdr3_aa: SVEDRGSHGANVLT
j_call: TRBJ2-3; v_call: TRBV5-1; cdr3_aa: ASSLEGASTDTQY
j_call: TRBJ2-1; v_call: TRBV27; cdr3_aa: ASSQLAGGQEQF
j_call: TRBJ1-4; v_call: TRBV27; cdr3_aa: ASSRDRARTNEKLF
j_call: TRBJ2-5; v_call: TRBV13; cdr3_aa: ASSLRTSGKETQY
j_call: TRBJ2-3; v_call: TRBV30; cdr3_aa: AWMTSGRAGGPTDTQY
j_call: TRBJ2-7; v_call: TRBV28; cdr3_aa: ASSPPSTPGPNYEQY
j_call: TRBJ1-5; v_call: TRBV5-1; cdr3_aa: ASSCRPDIQPQH
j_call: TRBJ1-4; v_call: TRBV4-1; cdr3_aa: ASSQDPQLREKLF
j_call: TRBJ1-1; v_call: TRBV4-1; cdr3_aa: ASSGVYTEAF
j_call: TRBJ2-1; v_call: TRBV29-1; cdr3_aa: SVVFRDLDQNEQF
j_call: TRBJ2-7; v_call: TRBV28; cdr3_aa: ASSPSGGDYEQY
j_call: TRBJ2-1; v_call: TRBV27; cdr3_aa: ASSRGRYNEQF
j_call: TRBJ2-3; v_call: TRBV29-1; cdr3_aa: SVGGSTDTQY
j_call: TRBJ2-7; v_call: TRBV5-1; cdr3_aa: ASSLDRSYEQY
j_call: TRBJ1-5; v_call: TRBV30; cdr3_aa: AWSVWGQAQPQH
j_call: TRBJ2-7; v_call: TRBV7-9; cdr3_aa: ASSPPRYEQY
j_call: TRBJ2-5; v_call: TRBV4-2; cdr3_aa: ASSQDKRAETQY
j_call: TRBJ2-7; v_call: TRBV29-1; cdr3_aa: SVVAHYEQY
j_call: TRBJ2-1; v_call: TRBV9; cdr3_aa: ASSGRELEQF
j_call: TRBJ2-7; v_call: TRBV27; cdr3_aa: ASSPTRAEDYEQY
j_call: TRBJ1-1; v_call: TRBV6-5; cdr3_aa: ASSYGGMNTEAF
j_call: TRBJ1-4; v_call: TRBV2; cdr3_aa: ASSDSGVTNEKLF
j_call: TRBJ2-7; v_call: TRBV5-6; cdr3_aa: ASSFWVPLAGEGYEQY
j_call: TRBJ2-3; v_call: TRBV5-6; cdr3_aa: ASSLTAGPGDTQY
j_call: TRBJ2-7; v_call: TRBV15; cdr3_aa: ATSRDDREVYEQY
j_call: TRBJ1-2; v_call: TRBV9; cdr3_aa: ASSVAGGQGPGYT
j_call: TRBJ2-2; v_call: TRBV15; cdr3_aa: ATSTRTELNTGELF
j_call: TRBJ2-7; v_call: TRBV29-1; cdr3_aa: SVERDSNYEQY
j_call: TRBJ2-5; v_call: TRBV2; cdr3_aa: ASSTDLAAYQETQY
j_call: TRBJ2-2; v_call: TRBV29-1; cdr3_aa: SVGEVGTGELF
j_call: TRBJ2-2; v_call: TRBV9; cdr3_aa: ASSVARLGELF
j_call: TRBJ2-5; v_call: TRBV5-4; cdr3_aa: ASSLRLSAETQY
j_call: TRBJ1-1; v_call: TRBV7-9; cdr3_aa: ASSLPTEAF
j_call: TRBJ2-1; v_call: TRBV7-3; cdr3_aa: ASSLDLAFSIQF
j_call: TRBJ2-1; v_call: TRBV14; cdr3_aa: ASSQGLGNEQF
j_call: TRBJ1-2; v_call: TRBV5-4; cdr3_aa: ASSPEGTDYGYT
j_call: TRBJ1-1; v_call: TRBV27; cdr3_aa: ASSVNGQAF
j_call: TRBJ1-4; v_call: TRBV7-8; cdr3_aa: ASSLALGTNEKLF
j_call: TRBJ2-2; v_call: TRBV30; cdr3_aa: AWRLYTGELF
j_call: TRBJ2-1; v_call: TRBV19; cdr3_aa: ASSATSSYNEQF